The clone carrying this TCR beta chain was detected only a few times. Trimming removed 8 bases from V and 6 bases from J; junction bases left unmatched: 18. This CDR3 has 15 amino acids. CDR1 DFQATT and CDR2 SNEGSKA come from the germline V gene (reference sequence). This entry comes from a study of T-cell reconstitution after alpha-beta-depleted transplantation in children. It was with unique molecular identifiers that the TCRbeta library was prepared. TCRdb recomputed calls from the PCR reads with MiXCR, one row per CDR3 protein. The sample records around 200,000 distinct CDR3 sequences, 7% to 9% being singletons.

The chain carries TRBV20-1 and TRBJ1-1; TRBD1 agrees at 7 bases. This receptor was obtained from a male patient under 10 years old who had a stem cell transplant for acute myeloid leukemia, so the T cells may come from the graft donor. The material sequenced was PBMCs, mostly from graft donor cells, taken 360 days after TCRalphabeta/CD19-depleted stem cell transplant. The CDR3 region is CSPTPSDRDHPEAFF. The CDR3 nucleotides read TGCAGTCCCACCCCTTCTGACAGGGACCATCCTGAAGCTTTCTTT.